This entry lists 32 T cell receptor beta chains sequenced from one sample in a study of CXCR3-negative and CXCR3-positive naive CD8 T cells. The TRB libraries of cDNA were built by UMI-labeled 5' RACE. TCRdb re-called the 5' RACE reads; one entry per CDR3 protein, DNA not given. This sample's table reports under 30,000 distinct CDR3 sequences. The source material was memory CD8+ T cells from blood. The receptors were gathered from a human donor in good health. Some clones in this sample may be carry-over from other donors' samples.

V is TRBV11-2 and J is TRBJ2-7; TCRdb's D call, TRBD1, is unchecked because there is no DNA. The germline CDR1 and CDR2 sequences are SGHAT and FQNNGV. The CDR3 runs 13 residues. This CDR3 reads CASSATGVYEQYF.

This sequence joins TRBV9 and TRBJ1-4; TCRdb reports TRBD1, a call that lacks DNA to check it against. Germline V gene data show CDR1 as SGDLS and CDR2 as YYNGEE. This CDR3 region has 16 residues. The CDR3 sequence: CASSAGTATTNEKLFF.

The CDR3 here is CASSWPGVPTYEQYF. This rearrangement joins TRBV4-3 to TRBJ2-7; TCRdb proposes TRBD1, but this gene call is untestable without DNA. CDR1 is LGHNA and CDR2 is YSLEER in the germline V gene. This CDR3 is built from 15 residues.

This chain uses TRBV29-1 with TRBJ2-3. Germline CDR1 reads SQVTM; CDR2 reads ANQGSEA. The CDR3 is 15 residues long. The CDR3 protein is CSVDPTSLSTDTQYF.

The chain's CDR3 is CSARAGTGDTGELFF. V and J are TRBV20-1 and TRBJ2-2; the TCRdb D gene call, TRBD1, has no DNA to confirm it. Germline CDR1 is DFQATT and CDR2 is SNEGSKA (reference sequence). The CDR3 runs to 15 residues.

V usage is TRBV7-6 and J usage is TRBJ1-2. The CDR3 runs to 14 residues. CDR1 is SGHVS, CDR2 FNYEAQ, per germline. This CDR3 reads CASSFDKGPSGYTF.

V usage is TRBV20-1 and J usage is TRBJ2-1; the TCRdb call, TRBD1, lacks DNA for checking. The CDR3 consists of 14 residues. From germline, CDR1 is DFQATT and CDR2 SNEGSKA (reference sequence). CDR3 loop: CSARAGTNLYEQFF.

The chain has TRBV15 and TRBJ1-2. The CDR3 is 12 residues long. Germline V gene data show CDR1 as LNHNV and CDR2 as YYDKDF (reference sequence). The CDR3 sequence is CATSAGGYGYTF.

This clonotype ranks as medium-sized in terms of frequency. The V call is TRBV29-1, the J call TRBJ2-5; TCRdb names TRBD1, which stays unverified in the absence of DNA. CDR1 and CDR2 (germline): SQVTM, ANQGSEA. The length of the CDR3 is 14 residues. This chain's CDR3 is CSVVGLGGFETQYF.

V usage is TRBV29-1 and J usage is TRBJ1-1; TCRdb's assignment of TRBD1 cannot be checked, as there is no DNA. This CDR3 has 12 residues. Per germline, CDR1 SQVTM and CDR2 ANQGSEA. CDR3 region: CSGQMYSTEAFF.

J is TRBJ2-2 and V is TRBV19; TCRdb's D call of TRBD1 is untestable without DNA. The CDR3 is made up of 15 amino acids. The germline gives CDR1 LNHDA, CDR2 SQIVND (reference sequence). The CDR3 spells CASIGEDRNTGELFF. Together with reference TRBV19 and TRBJ2-2, the CDR3 gives the full variable domain: DGGITQSPKYLFRKEGQNVTLSCEQNLNHDAMYWYRQDPGQGLRLIYYSQIVNDFQKGDIAEGYSVSREKKESFPLTVTSAQKNPTAFYLCASIGEDRNTGELFFGEGSRLTVL.

The chain links TRBV10-3 to TRBJ1-1. The CDR3 contains 12 residues. Germline CDR1 and CDR2: ENHRY and SYGVKD. CDR3 in amino acids: CAISREGTEAFF.

The rearrangement uses TRBV5-1 and TRBJ1-2; TCRdb gives TRBD1 as the D gene, but with no DNA this cannot be confirmed. In germline, CDR1 is SGHRS, CDR2 YFSETQ. The CDR3 runs 14 residues. CDR3: CASSWSGSDYGYTF.

V is TRBV6-2 or TRBV6-3 and J is TRBJ2-1. The germline V gene encodes CDR1 MNHEY and CDR2 SVGEGT. The CDR3 spans 13 residues. The CDR3 loop reads CASSLIDVDEQFF.

This chain uses TRBV11-2 with TRBJ2-3; the D call from TCRdb, TRBD1, cannot be confirmed without DNA. Germline-derived CDR1 and CDR2 are SGHAT and FQNNGV. This CDR3 is built from 15 residues. CDR3 in amino acids: CASSTRTGRTDTQYF.

The chain joins TRBV7-9 to TRBJ2-4; the TCRdb call, TRBD1, lacks DNA for checking. CDR1 is SEHNR, CDR2 FQNEAQ, per germline (reference sequence). CDR3 length: 17 amino acids. CDR3 in amino acids: CASSTQTGVWAKNIQYF. The variable domain in full, completed from reference TRBV7-9 and TRBJ2-4, reads DTGVSQNPRHKITKRGQNVTFRCDPISEHNRLYWYRQTLGQGPEFLTYFQNEAQLEKSRLLSDRFSAERPKGSFSTLEIQRTEQGDSAMYLCASSTQTGVWAKNIQYFGAGTRLSVL.

This clonotype is identified as medium-sized from frequency. The V gene is TRBV5-6, the J gene TRBJ1-5. The CDR3 runs 15 residues. Looked up from germline, CDR1 is SGHDT and CDR2 is YYEEEE. The CDR3 loop reads CASSLQGFGRQPQHF.

The chain carries TRBV7-6 and TRBJ1-5; TCRdb's assignment of TRBD1 cannot be checked, as there is no DNA. CDR3 size: 15 residues. Germline V gives CDR1 SGHVS, CDR2 FNYEAQ. CDR3 amino acids: CASSLAGGGRQPQHF.

The gene calls are TRBV20-1 and TRBJ1-4. The CDR3 is 15 residues long. Germline lookup yields CDR1 DFQATT and CDR2 SNEGSKA (reference sequence). The CDR3 is CSARDELETNEKLFF.

This chain uses TRBV19 with TRBJ2-1; TCRdb designates TRBD2, a call that cannot be tested without DNA. There are 13 residues in the CDR3. Germline V gene sequence: CDR1 LNHDA, CDR2 SQIVND (reference sequence). The CDR3 reads CASSIITSGEQFF.

The chain employs TRBV5-1 and TRBJ1-2; TCRdb names TRBD1, which stays unverified in the absence of DNA. The CDR3 runs 14 residues. Germline CDR1 reads SGHRS; CDR2 reads YFSETQ. The CDR3 loop is CASIPDRGNYGYTF.

The chain has TRBV27 and TRBJ1-5; the TCRdb call, TRBD1, lacks DNA for checking. The CDR3 is 14 amino acids. Germline V lookup: CDR1 MNHEY, CDR2 SMNVEV (reference sequence). This chain's CDR3 is CASSTRTAVKPQHF.

The chain links TRBV20-1 to TRBJ1-6. Per the germline V gene, CDR1 is DFQATT and CDR2 is SNEGSKA (reference sequence). The CDR3 spans 16 residues. CDR3 amino acids: CSARDYQQTYNSPLHF.

CDR3 residues: CASSYSMDYEQYF. The chain is built from TRBV6-5 and TRBJ2-7. The CDR3 is 13 amino acids. The germline CDR1 and CDR2 sequences are MNHEY and SVGAGI.

CDR3 protein: CASSPGQTGELFF. The chain uses TRBV6-2 or TRBV6-3 and TRBJ2-2; TCRdb's D call, TRBD1, is unchecked because there is no DNA. Germline V gene sequence: CDR1 MNHEY, CDR2 SVGEGT. The CDR3 runs to 13 residues.

This chain joins TRBV7-7 and TRBJ2-2; the TCRdb call, TRBD2, lacks DNA for checking. Germline V gives CDR1 SSHAT, CDR2 FNYEAQ (reference sequence). The CDR3 is made up of 17 amino acids. The CDR3 region is CASSPGLAGTNTGELFF.

This chain joins TRBV5-6 and TRBJ1-1; TCRdb proposes TRBD1, but this gene call is untestable without DNA. Germline values: CDR1 SGHDT, CDR2 YYEEEE. The CDR3 consists of 16 residues. The CDR3 sequence: CASSLDGAGWNTEAFF.

V and J are TRBV21-1 and TRBJ1-1; absent DNA, TCRdb's TRBD1 call cannot be checked. TRBV21-1 is an annotated pseudogene. The CDR3 sequence is 12 residues long. The CDR3 reads CASQGGTTEAFF.

V is TRBV10-2 and J is TRBJ2-7. This CDR3 is 12 amino acids long. CDR1 is WSHSY and CDR2 is SAAADI in the germline V gene. The CDR3 here is CASSERLYEQYF.

The gene calls are TRBV5-6 and TRBJ2-4; TCRdb's D call of TRBD1 is untestable without DNA. CDR3 size: 18 residues. Germline V gives CDR1 SGHDT, CDR2 YYEEEE. CDR3 sequence: CASSQGTVFQIAKNIQYF.

The J gene is TRBJ2-4, the V gene TRBV29-1; TCRdb picks TRBD1, but there is no DNA to check that call. This CDR3 is built from 16 residues. The germline gives CDR1 SQVTM, CDR2 ANQGSEA. This CDR3 is CSVEDPGDLAKNIQYF.

The chain has TRBV28 and TRBJ2-2; without DNA, the TCRdb call of TRBD1 cannot be checked. Germline CDR1 MDHEN, CDR2 SYDVKM. The CDR3 is made up of 12 amino acids. CDR3 amino acids: CASSPLGEELFF. Full variable domain (missing parts from reference TRBV28 and TRBJ2-2): DVKVTQSSRYLVKRTGEKVFLECVQDMDHENMFWYRQDPGLGLRLIYFSYDVKMKEKGDIPEGYSVSREKKERFSLILESASTNQTSMYLCASSPLGEELFFGEGSRLTVL.